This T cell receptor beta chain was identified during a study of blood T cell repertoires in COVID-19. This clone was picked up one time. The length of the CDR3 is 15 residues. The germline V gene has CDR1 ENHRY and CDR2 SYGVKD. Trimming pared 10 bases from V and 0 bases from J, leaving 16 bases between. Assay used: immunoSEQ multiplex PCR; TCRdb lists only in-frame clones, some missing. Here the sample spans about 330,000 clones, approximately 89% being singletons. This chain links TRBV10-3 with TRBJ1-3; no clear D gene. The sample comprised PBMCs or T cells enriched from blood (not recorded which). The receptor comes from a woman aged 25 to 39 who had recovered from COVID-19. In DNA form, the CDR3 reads TGTGCCACCCGAGACCAGGCTCACTCTGGAAACACCATATATTTT. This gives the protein CATRDQAHSGNTIYF.